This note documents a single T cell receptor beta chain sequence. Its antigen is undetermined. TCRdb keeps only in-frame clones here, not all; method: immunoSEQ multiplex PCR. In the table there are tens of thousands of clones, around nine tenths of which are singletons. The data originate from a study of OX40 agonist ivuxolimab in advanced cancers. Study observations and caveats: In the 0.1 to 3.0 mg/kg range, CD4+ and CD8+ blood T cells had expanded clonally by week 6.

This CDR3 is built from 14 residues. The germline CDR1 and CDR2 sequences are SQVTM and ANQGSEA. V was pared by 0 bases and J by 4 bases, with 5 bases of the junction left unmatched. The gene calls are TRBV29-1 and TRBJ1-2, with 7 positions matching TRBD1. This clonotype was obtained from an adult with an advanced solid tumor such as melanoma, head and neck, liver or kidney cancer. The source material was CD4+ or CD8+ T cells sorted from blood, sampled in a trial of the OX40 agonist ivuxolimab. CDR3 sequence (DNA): TGCAGCGTTGAAGAACAGGGGAAGGCCTATGGCTACACCTTC. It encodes CSVEEQGKAYGYTF.